These 8 T cell receptor beta chains came from one sample sequenced in a study of sequential checkpoint blockade in melanoma. Treatment here: randomized to nivolumab then ipilimumab (arm A) or the reverse (arm B). Here immunoSEQ multiplex PCR was the method, and the copy in TCRdb shows in-frame clones only, minus some. The repertoire consists of tens of thousands of clones, with 86% occurring once and the leading ten covering roughly an eighth. Specimen: CD8+ T cells sorted from blood (inferred from file names), collected from a patient given nivolumab and ipilimumab in sequence. The receptors come from a human donor with melanoma.

The CDR3 reads CATLPPNGETQYF. DNA for the CDR3: TGTGCCACCCTGCCCCCAAACGGGGAGACCCAGTACTTC. This rearrangement joins TRBV7-9 to TRBJ2-5; D is unresolved. Germline V gene lookup returns CDR1 SEHNR and CDR2 FQNEAQ (reference sequence). The CDR3 has 13 amino acids. V lost 10 bases to trimming and J lost 5 bases, with 17 bases between them.

This chain links TRBV27 with TRBJ1-2; TRBD1 might be the D (5 bases). The CDR3 loop spans 15 amino acids. V was clipped by 2 bases and J by 2 bases, with 12 bases between them. In germline, CDR1 is MNHEY, CDR2 SMNVEV (reference sequence). The CDR3 region has the DNA TGTGCCAGCAGTTTAACAGGAAACTACAACTATGGCTACACCTTC. Its translation: CASSLTGNYNYGYTF.

The chain is built from TRBV19 and TRBJ2-7, with 11 bases fitting TRBD2. CDR1 and CDR2 from the germline V gene are LNHDA and SQIVND (reference sequence). The CDR3 extends over 14 amino acids. Trimming at V came to 5 bases and at J to 4 bases, leaving 4 bases not matched to a gene. The CDR3 DNA is TGTGCCAGTAGTCTTAGACTAGCGGGGTACGAGCAGTACGTC. Amino acids: CASSLRLAGYEQYV.

The chain is built from TRBV7-9 and TRBJ2-7; 8 nucleotides line up with TRBD1. Germline V gene data show CDR1 as SEHNR and CDR2 as FQNEAQ (reference sequence). The CDR3 spans 16 residues. Losses at the gene ends were 1 base for V and 5 bases for J; bases not matched to a gene: 10. CDR3 region: CASSLGFGTGGDEQYV. The CDR3 DNA reads TGTGCCAGCAGCTTAGGATTCGGGACAGGCGGCGACGAGCAGTACGTC.

The chain carries TRBV29-1 and TRBJ2-2; tentative D call: TRBD2 (6 bases). The CDR3 extends over 12 amino acids. In germline, CDR1 is SQVTM, CDR2 ANQGSEA. Deletions cut 4 bases from V and 6 bases from J, with 9 bases between. The CDR3 sequence is CSVVLAAGELFF. The CDR3 region has the DNA TGCAGCGTTGTATTAGCGGCCGGGGAGCTGTTTTTT.

The V and J genes are TRBV4-2 and TRBJ2-5; D is perhaps TRBD2 (5 bases). The germline V gene has CDR1 LGHNA and CDR2 YNFKEQ. The V gene lost 4 bases and the J gene lost 9 bases, with 18 bases spanning the gap. This CDR3 contains 14 residues. The chain's CDR3 is CASSPPGVFEAQYF. The CDR3 DNA sequence: TGTGCCAGCAGCCCCCCCGGGGTTTTCGAGGCCCAGTACTTC.

This rearrangement joins TRBV19 to TRBJ2-5; weak D call: TRBD2 (6 bases). The J call is doubtful: the DNA matches TRBJ2-7 better. Germline V gene lookup returns CDR1 LNHDA and CDR2 SQIVND (reference sequence). CDR3 length: 15 amino acids. The CDR3 here is CASSPAGLASYEQYF. In DNA form, the CDR3 reads TGTGCCAGTAGTCCCGCGGGACTTGCCTCCTACGAGCAGTACTTC.

As for this clone: It is likely a read error, because the conserved phenylalanine at the end of the CDR3 is missing. This chain joins TRBV7-8 and TRBJ2-7, with D unresolved. Trimming pared 5 bases from V and 2 bases from J, leaving 25 bases between. CDR1 SGHVS and CDR2 FQNEAQ come from the germline V gene. The CDR3 contains 18 residues. The CDR3 DNA sequence: TGTGCCAGCAGCCGCCGTCGGGTTCTGTTCGTGCCCCCCTACGAGCAGTACCTC. It specifies CASSRRRVLFVPPYEQYL.